Sequencing of this T cell receptor (beta chain) was carried out in a study of blood T cell repertoires in COVID-19. Across the study: T cells, B-cell-depleted T cells, or PBMCs provided the cDNA or gDNA that served as material.

Measured with immunoSEQ multiplex PCR; TCRdb has only the in-frame clones, and not every one. The data show some 170,000 clones, approximately 88% seen once. The V gene lost 5 bases and the J gene lost 5 bases, with 22 bases spanning the gap. The CDR3 extends over 17 amino acids. Germline CDR1 reads SGHVS; CDR2 reads FQNEAQ. The chain combines TRBV7-8 with TRBJ1-5; weak D call: TRBD1 (6 bases). The sequenced sample was peripheral blood. The clonotype was recovered from a woman in her fifties or sixties with acute or convalescent COVID-19. The CDR3 region has the DNA TGTGCCAGCAGCCCCCCACTTAAGGGGGGGGTGCATCAGCCCCAGCATTTT. Translating gives CASSPPLKGGVHQPQHF.